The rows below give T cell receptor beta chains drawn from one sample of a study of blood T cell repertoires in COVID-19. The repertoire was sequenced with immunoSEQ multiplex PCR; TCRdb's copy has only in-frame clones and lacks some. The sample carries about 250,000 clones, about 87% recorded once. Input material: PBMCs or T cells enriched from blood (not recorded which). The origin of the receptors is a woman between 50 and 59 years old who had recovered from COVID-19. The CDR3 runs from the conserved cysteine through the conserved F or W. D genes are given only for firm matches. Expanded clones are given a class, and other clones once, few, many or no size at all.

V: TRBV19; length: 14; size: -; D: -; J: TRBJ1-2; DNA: TGTGCCAGTACTCAAGCAGACACGGTCGGTGGCTACACCTTC; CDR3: CASTQADTVGGYTF
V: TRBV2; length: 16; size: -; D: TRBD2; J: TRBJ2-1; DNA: TGTGCCAGCAGCCTAAGGACTAGCACGGTCCGGGGTGAGCAGTTCTTC; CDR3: CASSLRTSTVRGEQFF
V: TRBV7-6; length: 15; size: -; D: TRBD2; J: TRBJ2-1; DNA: TGTGCCAGCAGCTTAGGACTAGCGGGAGGCGATGAGCAGTTCTTC; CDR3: CASSLGLAGGDEQFF
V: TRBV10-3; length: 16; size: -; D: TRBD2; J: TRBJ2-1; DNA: TGTGCCATCGCCGCCGGGACTAGCGGGAGGCAGGATGAGCAGTTCTTC; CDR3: CAIAAGTSGRQDEQFF
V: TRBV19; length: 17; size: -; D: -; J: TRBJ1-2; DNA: TGTGCCAGTAGTATATGGAAGGGGCAGATGGAACAGGGCGGCTACACCTTC; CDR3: CASSIWKGQMEQGGYTF
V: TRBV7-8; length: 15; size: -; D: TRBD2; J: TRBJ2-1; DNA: TGTGCCAGCAGCTTTAGCGGGAGGTCCAACAATGAGCAGTTCTTC; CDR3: CASSFSGRSNNEQFF
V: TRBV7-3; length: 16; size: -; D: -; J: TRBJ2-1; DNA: TGTGCCAGCAGCTTAACTAATAGTGGCTCCTACAATGAGCAGTTCTTC; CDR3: CASSLTNSGSYNEQFF
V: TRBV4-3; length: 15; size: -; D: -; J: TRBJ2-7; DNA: TGCGCCAGCAGCCAAGTATTGGGGCTGGTTTACGAGCAGTACTTC; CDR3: CASSQVLGLVYEQYF
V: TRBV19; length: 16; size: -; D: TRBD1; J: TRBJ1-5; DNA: TGTGCCAGTAGTGGACAGGGGGCGCAAAGCAATCAGCCCCAGCATTTT; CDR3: CASSGQGAQSNQPQHF
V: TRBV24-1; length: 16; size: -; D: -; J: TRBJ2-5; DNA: TGTGCCACCAGTGCCCCGGGGCAGGGGATAGGAGAGACCCAGTACTTC; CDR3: CATSAPGQGIGETQYF
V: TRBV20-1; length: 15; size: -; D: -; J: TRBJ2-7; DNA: TGCAGTGCTAGTACTTTACAGGGTTCTGCGGGCGAGCAGTACTTC; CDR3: CSASTLQGSAGEQYF
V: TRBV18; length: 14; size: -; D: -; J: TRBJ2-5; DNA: TGTGCCAGCTCACCAGAGGCCGCAAAAGAGACCCAGTACTTC; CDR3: CASSPEAAKETQYF
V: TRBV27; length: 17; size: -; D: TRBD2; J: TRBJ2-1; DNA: TGTGCCAGCATTAGTTTCGCAGGACTAGCGGAGGGCGGTGAGCAGTTCTTC; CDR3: CASISFAGLAEGGEQFF
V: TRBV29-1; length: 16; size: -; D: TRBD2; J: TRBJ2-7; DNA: TGCAGCGTTGAATTAGTGACTAGCGGGACAAACTACGAGCAGTACTTC; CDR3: CSVELVTSGTNYEQYF
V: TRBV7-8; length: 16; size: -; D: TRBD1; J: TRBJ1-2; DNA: TGTGCCAGCAGCCCGCTAAGGTTCGACAGGGGCTATGGCTACACCTTC; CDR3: CASSPLRFDRGYGYTF
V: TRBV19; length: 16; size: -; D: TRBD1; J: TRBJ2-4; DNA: TGTGCCAGTAGTATAGAGCGGACAGGTTTCAAAAACATTCAGTACTTC; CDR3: CASSIERTGFKNIQYF
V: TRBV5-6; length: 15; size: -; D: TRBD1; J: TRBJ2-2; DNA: TGTGCCAGCAGCCGTGGGGACAGGCAACCCGGGGAGCTGTTTTTT; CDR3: CASSRGDRQPGELFF
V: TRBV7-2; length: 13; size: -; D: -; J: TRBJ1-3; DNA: TGTGCCAGCAGCGATACAGCCGGAAACACCATATATTTT; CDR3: CASSDTAGNTIYF
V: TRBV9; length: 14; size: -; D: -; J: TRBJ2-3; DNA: TGTGCCAGCAGCGTAGGGCAGGGGACAGATACGCAGTATTTT; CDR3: CASSVGQGTDTQYF
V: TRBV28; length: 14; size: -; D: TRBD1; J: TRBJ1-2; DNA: TGTGCCAGCAGTCCGCGGTTGACAGGGTATGGCTACACCTTC; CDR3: CASSPRLTGYGYTF
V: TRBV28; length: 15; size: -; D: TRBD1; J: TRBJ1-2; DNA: TGTGCCAGCAGTTCCAGACAGGGGGGTAGCTATGGCTACACCTTC; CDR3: CASSSRQGGSYGYTF
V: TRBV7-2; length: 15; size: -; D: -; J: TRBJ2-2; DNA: TGTGCCAGCGGATCTAGCACTATAATTGCCGGGGAGCTGTTTTTT; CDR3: CASGSSTIIAGELFF
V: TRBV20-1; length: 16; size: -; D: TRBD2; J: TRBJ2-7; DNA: TGCAGTGCTAGTATTCGTGGACTAGCTTCACCGGGTGAGCAGTACTTC; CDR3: CSASIRGLASPGEQYF
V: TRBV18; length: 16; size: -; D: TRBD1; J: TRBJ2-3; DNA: TGTGCCAGCTCCCGGACAGGGCTGTGGGTCACAGATACGCAGTATTTT; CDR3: CASSRTGLWVTDTQYF
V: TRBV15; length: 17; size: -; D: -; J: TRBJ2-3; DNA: TGTGCCACCAGCAGAGATCTGCCTAGCTCTCTCACAGATACGCAGTATTTT; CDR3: CATSRDLPSSLTDTQYF
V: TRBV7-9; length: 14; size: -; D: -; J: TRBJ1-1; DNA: TGTGCCAGCAGCTTACGAGCCCAGGTTTCTGAAGCTTTCTTT; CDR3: CASSLRAQVSEAFF
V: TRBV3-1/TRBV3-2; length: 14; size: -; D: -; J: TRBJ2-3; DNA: TGTGCCAGCAGACGGACATCTAGCACAGATACGCAGTATTTT; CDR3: CASRRTSSTDTQYF
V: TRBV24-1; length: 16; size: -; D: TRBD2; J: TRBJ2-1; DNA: TGTGCCACCAGTGACGTAGCAGCGGGAATGTACAATGAGCAGTTCTTC; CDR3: CATSDVAAGMYNEQFF
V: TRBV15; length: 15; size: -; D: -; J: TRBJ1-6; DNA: TGTGCCACCAGCAGAGGTTGGACACTGAATTCACCCCTCCACTTT; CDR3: CATSRGWTLNSPLHF
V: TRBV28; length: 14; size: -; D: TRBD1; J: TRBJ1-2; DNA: TGTGCCAGCACCGCAGGGGGCCCTAACTATGGCTACACCTTC; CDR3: CASTAGGPNYGYTF
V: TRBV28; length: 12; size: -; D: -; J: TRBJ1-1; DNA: TGTGCCAGCAGACTGATGAACACTGAAGCTTTCTTT; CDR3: CASRLMNTEAFF
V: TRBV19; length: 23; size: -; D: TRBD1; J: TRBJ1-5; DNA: TGTGCCAGTAGTATCCCTTTGAACCGCCCGGGACAGGGGGTTGTGGGACGCAATCAGCCCCAGCATTTT; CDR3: CASSIPLNRPGQGVVGRNQPQHF
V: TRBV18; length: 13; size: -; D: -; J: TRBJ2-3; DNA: TGTGCCAGCTCACTGACTAGCACAGATACGCAGTATTTT; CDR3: CASSLTSTDTQYF
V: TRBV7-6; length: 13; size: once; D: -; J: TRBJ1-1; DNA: TGTGCCAGCAGCTTAGGGCAGGGTGGTTTGGCTTTCTTT; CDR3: CASSLGQGGLAFF
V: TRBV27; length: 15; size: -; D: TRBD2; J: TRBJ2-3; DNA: TGTGCCAGCAGAACGGGACTAGCGGGAGCATATACGCAGTATTTT; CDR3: CASRTGLAGAYTQYF
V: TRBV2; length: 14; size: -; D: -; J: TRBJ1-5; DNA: TGTGCCAGCACCCCGGACGGGAGGGGTCAGCCCCAGCATTTT; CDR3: CASTPDGRGQPQHF
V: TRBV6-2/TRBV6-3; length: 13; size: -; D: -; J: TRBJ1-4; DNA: TGTGCCAGCGGCCCCTCAACTAATGAAAAACTGTTTTTT; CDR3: CASGPSTNEKLFF
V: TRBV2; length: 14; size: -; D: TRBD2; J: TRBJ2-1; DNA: TGTGCCAGCAGACTAGCGGGAGTTGTCGATGAGCAGTTCTTC; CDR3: CASRLAGVVDEQFF
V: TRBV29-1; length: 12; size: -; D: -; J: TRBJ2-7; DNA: TGCAGCGTTGGTCCGGTCTCCTACGAGCAGTACTTC; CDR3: CSVGPVSYEQYF
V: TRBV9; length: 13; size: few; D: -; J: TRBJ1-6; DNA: TGTGCCAGCAGCCCCTCCCATAATTCACCCCTCCACTTT; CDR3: CASSPSHNSPLHF
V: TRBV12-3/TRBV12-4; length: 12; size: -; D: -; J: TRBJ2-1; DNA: TGTGCCAGCAGCTGGAGCCTCCATGAGCAGTTCTTC; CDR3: CASSWSLHEQFF